This T cell receptor beta chain came from a study of T cells after yellow fever vaccination. Each CDR3 protein is one row after TCRdb ran MiXCR on the 5' RACE reads. The sample contains about 400,000 distinct CDR3 sequences, over 5% of which appear only once. The CDR3 loop spans 12 amino acids. The ends were cut back, 6 bases at V and 0 bases at J, with 2 bases in the middle. Germline assignment: CDR1 KGHSH and CDR2 LQKENI. This TCR was recovered from a man aged 25 to 45 who received the YFV17D yellow fever vaccine. Here the sequenced sample was PBMCs, taken 5 days after the yellow fever booster vaccination. The chain uses TRBV18 and TRBJ1-4; the D is unclear. The CDR3 DNA follows: TGTGCCAGCTCCACAACTAATGAAAAACTGTTTTTT. The encoded protein is CASSTTNEKLFF.